This TCR beta chain was sequenced in a study of control samples from healthy donors and cancer patients. Some clones are missing from TCRdb's copy, which holds only in-frame ones; the method was immunoSEQ multiplex PCR. The table has some 56,000 clones, 90% to 95% seen once. The length of the CDR3 is 14 residues. Germline V gene sequence: CDR1 SGHDT, CDR2 YYEEEE. Trimming took 0 bases from V and 2 from J, leaving 9 bases between them. The J gene is TRBJ2-7, the V gene TRBV5-6; D uncertain. The clonotype was recovered from a man in his thirties or forties in good health. Sequenced input: blood. The DNA of the CDR3 is TGTGCCAGCAGCTTGGTTGCCAGCCCCTACGAGCAGTACTTC. This sequence encodes CASSLVASPYEQYF.